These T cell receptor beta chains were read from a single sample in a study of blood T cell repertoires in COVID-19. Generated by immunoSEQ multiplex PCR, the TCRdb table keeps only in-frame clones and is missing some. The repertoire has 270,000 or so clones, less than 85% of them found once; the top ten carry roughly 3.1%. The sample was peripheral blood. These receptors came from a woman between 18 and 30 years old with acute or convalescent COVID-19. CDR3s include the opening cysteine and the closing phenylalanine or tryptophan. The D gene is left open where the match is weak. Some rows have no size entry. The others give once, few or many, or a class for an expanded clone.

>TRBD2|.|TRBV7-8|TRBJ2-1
TGTGCCAGCAGCCCCCGACTCATAGTAGCGGGGACCTACAATGAGCAGTTCTTC
CASSPRLIVAGTYNEQFF
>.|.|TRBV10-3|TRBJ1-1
TGTGCCATCAGTGTTGGAGTGAACACTGAAGCTTTCTTT
CAISVGVNTEAFF
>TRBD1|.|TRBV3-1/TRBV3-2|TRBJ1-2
TGTGCCAGCAGCCAGCTTAGCAGGGGGCTTAGCTATGGCTACACCTTC
CASSQLSRGLSYGYTF
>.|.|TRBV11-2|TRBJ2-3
TGTGCCAGCAGCTTAGGGCTAGCTCACACAGATACGCAGTATTTT
CASSLGLAHTDTQYF
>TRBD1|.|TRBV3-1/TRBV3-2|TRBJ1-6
TGTGCCAGCAGCCAAGCCGGACAGGGCGTTCCTTCACCCCTCCACTTT
CASSQAGQGVPSPLHF
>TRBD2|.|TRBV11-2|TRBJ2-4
TGTGCCAGCAGCTTAGCGGGCGGGAGGGCCAACATTCAGTACTTC
CASSLAGGRANIQYF
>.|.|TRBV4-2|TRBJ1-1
TGTGCCAGCAGCCAAGAGGGAGGCATGAACACTGAAGCTTTCTTT
CASSQEGGMNTEAFF
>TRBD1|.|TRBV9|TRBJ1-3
TGTGCCAGCAGCGTCCAGACAGGGATCATATATTTT
CASSVQTGIIYF
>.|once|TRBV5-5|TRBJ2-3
TGTGCCAGCAGCTTGGAAGGCGGGACGGGGTTAGATACGCAGTATTTT
CASSLEGGTGLDTQYF
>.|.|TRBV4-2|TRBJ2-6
TGTGCCAGCAGCCAAGATACCGGGACAGGGGCCAACGTCCTGACTTTC
CASSQDTGTGANVLTF
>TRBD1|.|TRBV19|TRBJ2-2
TGTGCCAGTAGCTCGGGACAGGGGGGAACCGGGGAGCTGTTTTTT
CASSSGQGGTGELFF
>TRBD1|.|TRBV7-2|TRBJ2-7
TGTGCCAGCAGCTCAGCTCTGGGACAGTTCTCCTACGAGCAGTACTTC
CASSSALGQFSYEQYF
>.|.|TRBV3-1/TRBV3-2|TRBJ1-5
TGTGCCAGCAGCCAAGACTCGGGTCGTAGCAATCAGCCCCAGCATTTT
CASSQDSGRSNQPQHF
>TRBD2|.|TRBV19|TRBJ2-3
TGTGCCAGTAGTCCTTGGACTAGCGGGAGAGGGAGCACAGATACGCAGTATTTT
CASSPWTSGRGSTDTQYF
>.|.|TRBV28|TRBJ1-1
TGTGCCAGCAGTTTGGGGGCGCGGGTGAGGAGAGAGACTGAAGCTTTCTTT
CASSLGARVRRETEAFF
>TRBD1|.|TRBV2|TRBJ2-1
TGTGCCAGCAGTTACGACAGGGTTGAGCAGTTCTTC
CASSYDRVEQFF
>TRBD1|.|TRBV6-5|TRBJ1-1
TGTGCCAGCAGTTACTCGAGGACAGGGAACACTGAAGCTTTCTTT
CASSYSRTGNTEAFF
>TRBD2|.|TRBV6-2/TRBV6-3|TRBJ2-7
TGTGCCAGCAGTTATCCCCGCGGTCAGCTAGCGGGAATATCCTACGAGCAGTACTTC
CASSYPRGQLAGISYEQYF
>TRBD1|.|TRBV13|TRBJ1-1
TGTGCCAGCAGCTCAGAGACAGGGCTTAACACTGAAGCTTTCTTT
CASSSETGLNTEAFF
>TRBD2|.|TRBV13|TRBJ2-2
TGTGCCAGCAGCTTAGGGCGGAGTCTCGGACTAGCGGGACTCACCGGGGAGCTGTTTTTT
CASSLGRSLGLAGLTGELFF
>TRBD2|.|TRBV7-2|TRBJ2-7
TGTGCCAGCAGCCCCGGGACTAGCAAATACGAGCAGTACTTC
CASSPGTSKYEQYF
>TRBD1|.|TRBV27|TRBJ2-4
TGTGCCAGCAGTTTAGCAGGGGGCAGGGGCATTCAGTACTTC
CASSLAGGRGIQYF
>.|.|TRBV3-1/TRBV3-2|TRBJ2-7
TGTGCCAGCAGCCAAGGGGATTTCAGGGTTCGGACCCAATTGGGCGAGCAGTACTTC
CASSQGDFRVRTQLGEQYF
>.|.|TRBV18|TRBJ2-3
TGTGCCAGCTCACCTCGACTGACTGGCACAGATACGCAGTATTTT
CASSPRLTGTDTQYF
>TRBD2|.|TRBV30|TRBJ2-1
TGTGCCTGGAGTCCCCCTAGCGGGTTCAATGAGCAGTTCTTC
CAWSPPSGFNEQFF
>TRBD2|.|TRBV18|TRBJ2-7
TGTGCCAGCTCACGGTCTAGCGGGACTTCGAGCTCCTACGAGCAGTACTTC
CASSRSSGTSSSYEQYF
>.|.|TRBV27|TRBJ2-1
TGTGCCAGCAGTCCCTCAGCTAGCCCTTTTTACAATGAGCAGTTCTTC
CASSPSASPFYNEQFF
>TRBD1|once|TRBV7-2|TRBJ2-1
TGTGCCAGCAGCCAAGGGACAGGGGGTCCCTACAATGAGCAGTTCTTC
CASSQGTGGPYNEQFF
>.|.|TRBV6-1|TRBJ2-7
TGTGCCAGCAGTGAAGGGGCAGGCAGCTCCTACGAGCAGTACTTC
CASSEGAGSSYEQYF
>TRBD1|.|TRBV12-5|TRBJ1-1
TGTGCTAGTGGTTTGGTAGGGTTGGGGACAGTCGAACCCAACACTGAAGCTTTCTTT
CASGLVGLGTVEPNTEAFF
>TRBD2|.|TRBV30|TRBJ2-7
TGTGCCTGGATCGGGGCGGGAGGGCCTTTCGAGCAGTACTTC
CAWIGAGGPFEQYF
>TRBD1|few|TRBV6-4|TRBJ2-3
TGTGCCAGCAGTGAACAGGGGGCACAAGATACGCAGTATTTT
CASSEQGAQDTQYF
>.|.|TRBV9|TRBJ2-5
TGTGCCAGCAGCTTAGACGGCGCCCCCGGGGAGACCCAGTACTTC
CASSLDGAPGETQYF
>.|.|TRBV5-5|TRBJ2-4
TGTGCCAGCAGCTTAGGAGCGGCCAAAAACATTCAGTACTTC
CASSLGAAKNIQYF
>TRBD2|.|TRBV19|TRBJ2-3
TGTGCCAGTCTGAAGCGGGAGGGGGCAGATACGCAGTATTTT
CASLKREGADTQYF
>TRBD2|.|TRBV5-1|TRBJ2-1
TGCGCCAGCAGCCCCTGGGGTAGCGGGAGAGAAAATGAGCAGTTCTTC
CASSPWGSGRENEQFF
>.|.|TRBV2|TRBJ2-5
TGTGCCAGCAGTGAAGGCCCCAACATAGAGACCCAGTACTTC
CASSEGPNIETQYF
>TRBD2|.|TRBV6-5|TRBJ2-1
TGTGCCAGCAGCCTCGTCGGACTAGCGGGAAGGGAGCAGTTCTTC
CASSLVGLAGREQFF
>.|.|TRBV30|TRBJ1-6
TGTGCCTGGAGTGTCCCGGGGTATAATAATTCACCCCTCCACTTT
CAWSVPGYNNSPLHF
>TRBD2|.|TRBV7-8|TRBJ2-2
TGTGCCAGCAGCCCCCCCGGGGTAGCGGGTGACACCGGGGAGCTGTTTTTT
CASSPPGVAGDTGELFF
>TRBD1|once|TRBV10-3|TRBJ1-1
TGTGCCATTAGACAGGGGGTGAACACTGAAGCTTTCTTT
CAIRQGVNTEAFF
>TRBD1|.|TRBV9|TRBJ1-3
TGTGCCAGCAGCCCCTTTACACAGGGGGCTGGAAACACCATATATTTT
CASSPFTQGAGNTIYF
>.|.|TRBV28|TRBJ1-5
TGTGCCAGCAGTTCCGGGGAGTGGGGGGAAGGTCAGCCCCAGCATTTT
CASSSGEWGEGQPQHF
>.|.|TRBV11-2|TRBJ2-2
TGTGCCACTCAACCAGCACGGGGGTTCACCGGGGAGCTGTTTTTT
CATQPARGFTGELFF
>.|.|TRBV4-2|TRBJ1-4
TGTGCCAGCAGCCCGGGAGGTTTCAGTGAAAAACTGTTTTTT
CASSPGGFSEKLFF
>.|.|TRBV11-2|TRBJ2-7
TGTGCCAGCAGCTTACAGGGTCGCGAGCAGTACTTC
CASSLQGREQYF
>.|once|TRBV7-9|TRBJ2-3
TGTGCCAGCAGCCCCCTGGGGCAGGTTGGTACAGATACGCAGTATTTT
CASSPLGQVGTDTQYF